The following is a TCR beta chain sequence with its context. The length of the CDR3 is 13 residues. Germline V gene sequence: CDR1 MGHRA, CDR2 YSYEKL. V lost 4 bases to trimming and J lost 4 bases; unmatched junction nucleotides: 3. This specimen belongs to a study of blood T cell repertoires in COVID-19. Study summary: Italy, Spain and the United States were the sources of the convalescent and acute COVID-19 samples. The cDNA or gDNA used as material had been derived from T cells, B-cell-depleted T cells, or PBMCs.

Per the original data handling: Amplification from reference gene primers served as the basis for estimated nucleated cell counts. Using immunoSEQ multiplex PCR, the repertoire was profiled, and TCRdb retains in-frame clones only, with some absent. V and J calls and clone size are as listed in that table; D and trimming were resolved from the DNA. The sample has about 130,000 clones; more than 90% are singletons. Sequenced: peripheral blood. The sequence was obtained from a man aged 50-59 years with active COVID-19. V usage is TRBV4-1 and J usage is TRBJ1-1, with 7 bases fitting TRBD1. This CDR3 reads CASSPTGSTEAFF. CDR3 DNA sequence: TGCGCCAGCAGCCCGACAGGGAGCACTGAAGCTTTCTTT.